This T cell receptor beta chain was documented in a study of blood T cell repertoires in COVID-19. This table comes from immunoSEQ multiplex PCR, and its TCRdb copy is limited to in-frame clones, with some not included. Among around 500,000 clones listed, approximately 83% were seen once. Germline V gene sequence: CDR1 GTSNPN, CDR2 SVGIG (reference sequence). Trimming removed 3 bases from V and 5 bases from J; junction bases left unmatched: 8. The length of the CDR3 is 14 residues. The receptor's source is a human donor in a cohort sampled during active COVID-19. The sample consisted of peripheral blood. The V gene is TRBV30, the J gene TRBJ2-5; 8 positions agree with TRBD2. The CDR3 coding sequence is TGTGCCTGGAGCCTCACTAGCGGTGGGGAGACCCAGTACTTC. Encoded protein: CAWSLTSGGETQYF. The whole variable domain, filled in from reference TRBV30 and TRBJ2-5, reads SQTIHQWPATLVQPVGSPLSLECTVEGTSNPNLYWYRQAAGRGLQLLFYSVGIGQISSEVPQNLSASRPQDRQFILSSKKLLLSDSGFYLCAWSLTSGGETQYFGPGTRLLVL.